This TCR beta chain came from a study of CD8 T cells in ankylosing spondylitis. Construction of TCR beta libraries was performed using quantitative 5'-RACE with molecular barcodes. TCRdb re-derived calls from the 5' RACE reads in MiXCR, one entry per CDR3 protein. This table has some 840,000 distinct CDR3 sequences, about an eighth appearing once. Looked up from germline, CDR1 is SGHTA and CDR2 is FQGNSA. Losses at the gene ends were 6 bases for V and 3 bases for J; bases not matched to a gene: 6. This CDR3 has 16 amino acids. Whole-study results and caveats: Seven to nine highly homologous variants made up a TCR beta motif that seemed to typify ankylosing spondylitis blood. Clones tied to disease were said to be significantly enriched in matched ankylosing spondylitis synovial fluid.

This clonotype was counted many times. Its antigen is as yet unknown. This rearrangement joins TRBV7-2 to TRBJ2-1; 12 nucleotides align to TRBD2. The sample was blood, either unsorted or a sorted T cell fraction (not recorded which). The receptor was isolated from a male donor with ankylosing spondylitis. DNA for the CDR3: TGTGCCAGCAGTTCCCTGGGACTAGCGGGCTACAATGAGCAGTTCTTC. As protein: CASSSLGLAGYNEQFF.